This T cell receptor beta chain was retrieved from a study of T cells after yellow fever vaccination (dated by TCRdb to 2018 to 2020). About the investigation overall: The SMART-Seq v4 Ultra Low Input RNA kit was used to prepare libraries from fractions with low cell numbers. Two healthy male donors made up the cohort, one aged 18 to 30 years and the other aged 30 to 40 years. Bulk PBMC replicates and cell subsets were isolated from blood drawn at multiple timepoints before and after both primary and secondary immunization. To track T-cell clones before and after primary and booster YFV17D yellow fever vaccination, bulk TCR alpha and beta repertoires were sequenced longitudinally.

The investigation overall reported the following: Computational filtering was required because FACS-sorted repertoires could contain abundant contaminating clonotypes from the bulk population. The secondary T-cell response was found to be weaker but faster than the primary response, with a peak reached on day 5 rather than on day 15. A small fraction of clonotypes appeared in both the CD4 and CD8 compartments, likely as a result of convergent recombination. Most clones expanded after primary vaccination were re-detected after the booster (96% of CD4 and roughly 85% of CD8), suggesting broad memory maintenance. Only a couple of donors were included in the study, so the extent to which the findings can be generalized is limited.

A word on this clonotype: Its antigen remains undetermined. Base qualities are not recorded, but no much larger clone differs from it by a single base.

The sequencing machine was an Illumina NovaSeq 6000. TCR cDNA was synthesized by 5'RACE template switching, through which a universal primer site and unique molecular identifiers were introduced. cDNA synthesis was primed from both the TCR alpha and TCR beta constant segments. Libraries were amplified in two PCR steps, with sample barcodes and sequencing adapters added in the second step. Sequencing of libraries was done on Illumina HiSeq 2500 (2x100 bp) or NovaSeq (2x150 bp). As for the authors' bioinformatics: MIGEC handled demultiplexing of reads and collapsing into UMI consensus sequences, while MiXCR performed V(D)J alignment. Clonotypes responding to the vaccine were identified with edgeR on replicate PBMC samples, with the criteria of FDR below 0.01 and a log2 fold change above 5 up to day 15. Each bulk clonotype received a CD4 or CD8 identity based on whether the sequenced CD4 or CD8 repertoire contained that clonotype at higher abundance. Using fastp trimming at Q25 and MiXCR clonotype assembly, TCRdb reanalyzed the public sequencing data and kept in-frame beta chains. Records with the same CDR3 protein are collapsed into one entry carrying the most frequent genes and DNA. These V and J calls rely on TCRdb rather than the paper's analysis. A total of some 300,000 distinct CDR3 sequences appear in this sample, under 9% of them only once. Clones ranked in the top ten supply over 3% of the sample.

The CDR3 covers 14 residues, taking in both the cysteine and the phenylalanine. Only the CDR3 part of the read is kept: 42 bases, read in frame from the first base. The germline V gene encodes CDR1 KGHSH and CDR2 LQKENI. Germline trimming: 6 bases from V, 9 bases from J; junction bases outside gene matches: 6. What this sample's treatment or condition label stands for: live attenuated yellow fever vaccine strain. PBMCs were isolated from peripheral blood using a standard Ficoll-Paque protocol. CD4 and CD8 T-cell fractions were isolated with Dynabeads CD4 and CD8 positive selection kits. RNA was extracted with TriZol from bulk PBMCs, CD4 and CD8 fractions, and dextramer-positive and dextramer-negative fractions.

This sequence originates from a man aged 18 to 29 who received the YFV17D yellow fever vaccine. The chain is encoded by TRBV18 joined to TRBJ2-1; 12 bases in between match TRBD2. The specimen was CD4+ T cells sorted from PBMCs, collected 5 days after the yellow fever booster vaccination. The CDR3 reads CASSQLAGGTEQFF. In nucleotide form, the sequence is TGTGCCAGCTCGCAACTAGCGGGGGGAACTGAGCAGTTCTTC.